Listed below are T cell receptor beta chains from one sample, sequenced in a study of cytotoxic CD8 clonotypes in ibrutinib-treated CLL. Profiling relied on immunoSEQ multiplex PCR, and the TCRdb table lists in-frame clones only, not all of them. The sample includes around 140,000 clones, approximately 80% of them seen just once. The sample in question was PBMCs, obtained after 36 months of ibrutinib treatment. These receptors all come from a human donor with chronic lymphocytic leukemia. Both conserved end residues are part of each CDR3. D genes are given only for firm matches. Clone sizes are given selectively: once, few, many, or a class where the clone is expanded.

CDR3aa: CAISESLSRGYTF
CDR3nt: TGTGCCATCAGTGAGTCTCTTTCTCGAGGCTACACCTTC
abundance: -
d_gene: -
j_gene: TRBJ1-2
v_gene: TRBV10-3

CDR3aa: CASSEIAPLHF
CDR3nt: TGTGCCAGCAGTGAGATCGCACCCCTCCACTTT
abundance: -
d_gene: -
j_gene: TRBJ1-6
v_gene: TRBV6-1

CDR3aa: CAVGGGNEQYF
CDR3nt: TGTGCCGTGGGGGGAGGGAACGAGCAGTACTTC
abundance: -
d_gene: TRBD2
j_gene: TRBJ2-7
v_gene: TRBV27

CDR3aa: CASSSGSTKNIQYF
CDR3nt: TGTGCCAGCAGCTCGGGGAGCACAAAAAACATTCAGTACTTC
abundance: -
d_gene: -
j_gene: TRBJ2-4
v_gene: TRBV7-2

CDR3aa: CASSSQGLDEQYF
CDR3nt: TGTGCCAGCAGTTCACAGGGCCTCGACGAGCAGTACTTC
abundance: -
d_gene: -
j_gene: TRBJ2-7
v_gene: TRBV2

CDR3aa: CASSLQGNGNTIYF
CDR3nt: TGCGCCAGCAGCCTGCAGGGGAACGGAAACACCATATATTTT
abundance: -
d_gene: -
j_gene: TRBJ1-3
v_gene: TRBV5-1

CDR3aa: CASSWSGDEQFF
CDR3nt: TGTGCCAGCAGCTGGTCGGGGGATGAGCAGTTCTTC
abundance: -
d_gene: -
j_gene: TRBJ2-1
v_gene: TRBV7-6

CDR3aa: CASSATSGRSFGEQYF
CDR3nt: TGTGCCAGTTCAGCGACTAGCGGGAGATCCTTCGGCGAGCAGTACTTC
abundance: -
d_gene: TRBD2
j_gene: TRBJ2-7
v_gene: TRBV18

CDR3aa: CASRSPAKMQFF
CDR3nt: TGTGCCAGCAGGTCACCGGCCAAGATGCAGTTCTTC
abundance: -
d_gene: -
j_gene: TRBJ2-1
v_gene: TRBV11-2

CDR3aa: CASSLAGARDIQYF
CDR3nt: TGTGCCAGCAGCTTGGCGGGGGCGAGGGACATTCAGTACTTC
abundance: -
d_gene: -
j_gene: TRBJ2-4
v_gene: TRBV5-8

CDR3aa: CASSTGMSNYGYTF
CDR3nt: TGTGCCAGCAGCACGGGGATGAGTAACTATGGCTACACCTTC
abundance: -
d_gene: -
j_gene: TRBJ1-2
v_gene: TRBV6-5

CDR3aa: CATSRTSGTHVTDTQYF
CDR3nt: TGTGCCACCAGCAGGACCAGCGGCACTCATGTCACAGATACGCAGTATTTT
abundance: -
d_gene: -
j_gene: TRBJ2-3
v_gene: TRBV15

CDR3aa: CASSLGTRGDSGNTIYF
CDR3nt: TGTGCCAGCAGCTTAGGGACCAGGGGGGACTCTGGAAACACCATATATTTT
abundance: -
d_gene: TRBD1
j_gene: TRBJ1-3
v_gene: TRBV7-9

CDR3aa: CASSLDLGRTYQPQHF
CDR3nt: TGTGCCAGCAGCTTAGATTTAGGCAGAACTTATCAGCCCCAGCATTTT
abundance: -
d_gene: -
j_gene: TRBJ1-5
v_gene: TRBV7-2

CDR3aa: CASSFVAGGSGNEQFF
CDR3nt: TGTGCCAGCAGCTTCGTAGCGGGAGGGTCGGGGAATGAGCAGTTCTTC
abundance: -
d_gene: TRBD2
j_gene: TRBJ2-1
v_gene: TRBV7-9

CDR3aa: CAINWGGRASYNEQFF
CDR3nt: TGTGCCATCAATTGGGGGGGGAGGGCCTCCTACAATGAGCAGTTCTTC
abundance: -
d_gene: TRBD2
j_gene: TRBJ2-1
v_gene: TRBV10-3

CDR3aa: CASSLEMGTEAFF
CDR3nt: TGTGCCAGCAGCTTAGAAATGGGAACTGAAGCTTTCTTT
abundance: -
d_gene: -
j_gene: TRBJ1-1
v_gene: TRBV11-3

CDR3aa: CASSQEGRGGLTYNEQFF
CDR3nt: TGCGCCAGCAGCCAAGAAGGTCGGGGGGGGTTAACCTACAATGAGCAGTTCTTC
abundance: -
d_gene: TRBD2
j_gene: TRBJ2-1
v_gene: TRBV4-1

CDR3aa: CASSPSVGLAARPQHF
CDR3nt: TGCGCCAGCAGCCCCTCAGTTGGGTTAGCAGCACGGCCCCAGCATTTT
abundance: -
d_gene: -
j_gene: TRBJ1-5
v_gene: TRBV4-1

CDR3aa: CASRTPGQGDTGELFF
CDR3nt: TGTGCCAGCAGGACACCGGGACAGGGGGACACCGGGGAGCTGTTTTTT
abundance: once
d_gene: TRBD1
j_gene: TRBJ2-2
v_gene: TRBV28

CDR3aa: CATSRVGRANTEAFF
CDR3nt: TGTGCCACCAGCAGAGTTGGGCGAGCTAACACTGAAGCTTTCTTT
abundance: -
d_gene: -
j_gene: TRBJ1-1
v_gene: TRBV15

CDR3aa: CASSDRDRGQEQYF
CDR3nt: TGTGCCAGCAGTGACCGGGACAGGGGGCAAGAGCAGTACTTC
abundance: -
d_gene: TRBD1
j_gene: TRBJ2-7
v_gene: TRBV6-5

CDR3aa: CASSLGTGGMGTDTQYF
CDR3nt: TGTGCCAGCAGCTTGGGGACAGGGGGAATGGGTACAGATACGCAGTATTTT
abundance: -
d_gene: TRBD1
j_gene: TRBJ2-3
v_gene: TRBV5-4

CDR3aa: CASRHLTGRNSPLHF
CDR3nt: TGTGCCAGCAGACACCTGACAGGGCGGAATTCACCCCTCCACTTT
abundance: -
d_gene: TRBD1
j_gene: TRBJ1-6
v_gene: TRBV11-2

CDR3aa: CAWIPHGRRAGELFF
CDR3nt: TGTGCCTGGATACCCCACGGGAGGAGGGCCGGGGAGCTGTTTTTT
abundance: -
d_gene: TRBD2
j_gene: TRBJ2-2
v_gene: TRBV30

CDR3aa: CASSHRGQIDTQYF
CDR3nt: TGCGCCAGCAGCCACAGGGGGCAGATAGATACGCAGTATTTT
abundance: few
d_gene: TRBD1
j_gene: TRBJ2-3
v_gene: TRBV4-1

CDR3aa: CASSYSRAQPQHF
CDR3nt: TGTGCCAGCAGTTACTCCAGGGCTCAGCCCCAGCATTTT
abundance: -
d_gene: -
j_gene: TRBJ1-5
v_gene: TRBV6-6

CDR3aa: CASSYGPGTGGVQYF
CDR3nt: TGTGCCAGCAGTTACGGGCCTGGGACAGGGGGCGTGCAGTATTTT
abundance: -
d_gene: TRBD1
j_gene: TRBJ2-3
v_gene: TRBV6-5

CDR3aa: CASEYAAVGEAFF
CDR3nt: TGTGCCAGCGAGTATGCAGCCGTAGGTGAAGCTTTCTTT
abundance: once
d_gene: -
j_gene: TRBJ1-1
v_gene: TRBV2

CDR3aa: CASRETKGYTF
CDR3nt: TGCGCCAGCCGGGAGACTAAGGGCTACACCTTC
abundance: -
d_gene: -
j_gene: TRBJ1-2
v_gene: TRBV5-1

CDR3aa: CASSPDRSGNTIYF
CDR3nt: TGTGCCAGCAGCCCTGACAGGTCCGGAAACACCATATATTTT
abundance: -
d_gene: -
j_gene: TRBJ1-3
v_gene: TRBV6-5

CDR3aa: CASSSVGDRLETQYF
CDR3nt: TGCGCCAGCAGCTCCGTAGGGGATCGTCTCGAGACCCAGTACTTC
abundance: -
d_gene: -
j_gene: TRBJ2-5
v_gene: TRBV5-1

CDR3aa: CASSLERGGTDTQYF
CDR3nt: TGCGCCAGCAGCTTGGAACGGGGGGGCACAGATACGCAGTATTTT
abundance: -
d_gene: TRBD2
j_gene: TRBJ2-3
v_gene: TRBV5-1

CDR3aa: CASRKSGGDYGYTF
CDR3nt: TGTGCCAGCAGGAAATCAGGGGGCGACTATGGCTACACCTTC
abundance: -
d_gene: TRBD1
j_gene: TRBJ1-2
v_gene: TRBV5-4

CDR3aa: CASSNWDRVIGEQFF
CDR3nt: TGTGCCAGCAGTAACTGGGACAGGGTGATAGGTGAGCAGTTCTTC
abundance: -
d_gene: TRBD1
j_gene: TRBJ2-1
v_gene: TRBV6-5

CDR3aa: CASSPNPRVAKNIQYF
CDR3nt: TGTGCCAGCAGCCCCAACCCCCGAGTAGCCAAAAACATTCAGTACTTC
abundance: -
d_gene: -
j_gene: TRBJ2-4
v_gene: TRBV9

CDR3aa: CASSLGQGFDYGYTF
CDR3nt: TGTGCCAGCAGCTTAGGACAGGGGTTTGACTATGGCTACACCTTC
abundance: -
d_gene: TRBD1
j_gene: TRBJ1-2
v_gene: TRBV11-2

CDR3aa: CASSPYKSSDTGELFF
CDR3nt: TGTGCCAGCAGCCCCTATAAATCTAGCGATACCGGGGAGCTGTTTTTT
abundance: -
d_gene: -
j_gene: TRBJ2-2
v_gene: TRBV7-3

CDR3aa: CASSYVQGATEAFF
CDR3nt: TGTGCCAGCAGTTATGTCCAGGGGGCCACTGAAGCTTTCTTT
abundance: -
d_gene: TRBD1
j_gene: TRBJ1-1
v_gene: TRBV6-5

CDR3aa: CASSLDTDTQYF
CDR3nt: TGTGCCAGCAGCCTCGACACAGATACGCAGTATTTT
abundance: -
d_gene: -
j_gene: TRBJ2-3
v_gene: TRBV28

CDR3aa: CASEIYNEQFF
CDR3nt: TGTGCCAGCGAAATCTACAATGAGCAGTTCTTC
abundance: -
d_gene: -
j_gene: TRBJ2-1
v_gene: TRBV2

CDR3aa: CASSGGAYNEQFF
CDR3nt: TGTGCCAGCTCGGGGGGAGCATACAATGAGCAGTTCTTC
abundance: few
d_gene: -
j_gene: TRBJ2-1
v_gene: TRBV18

CDR3aa: CASSQLAGYNEQFF
CDR3nt: TGTGCCAGCAGCCAACTAGCGGGGTACAATGAGCAGTTCTTC
abundance: -
d_gene: TRBD2
j_gene: TRBJ2-1
v_gene: TRBV5-6

CDR3aa: CASSFEGQGETQYF
CDR3nt: TGTGCCAGCAGCTTCGAAGGACAGGGAGAGACCCAGTACTTC
abundance: -
d_gene: TRBD1
j_gene: TRBJ2-5
v_gene: TRBV5-5

CDR3aa: CASLPGTGGRTGELFF
CDR3nt: TGCGCCAGCCTACCCGGGACAGGGGGCCGTACCGGGGAGCTGTTTTTT
abundance: -
d_gene: TRBD1
j_gene: TRBJ2-2
v_gene: TRBV5-1

CDR3aa: CASSLSGGLTNEKLFF
CDR3nt: TGTGCCAGCAGCTTATCAGGGGGCTTGACTAATGAAAAACTGTTTTTT
abundance: -
d_gene: TRBD1
j_gene: TRBJ1-4
v_gene: TRBV7-8

CDR3aa: CASSPKRDTTHYGYTF
CDR3nt: TGTGCCAGCTCACCCAAACGGGACACGACGCACTATGGCTACACCTTC
abundance: -
d_gene: -
j_gene: TRBJ1-2
v_gene: TRBV18

CDR3aa: CASSLAMGGSYEQYF
CDR3nt: TGTGCCAGCAGCTTAGCGATGGGGGGCTCCTACGAGCAGTACTTC
abundance: -
d_gene: -
j_gene: TRBJ2-7
v_gene: TRBV7-9

CDR3aa: CASSLGWQAEQFF
CDR3nt: TGTGCCAGCAGCTTAGGATGGCAGGCTGAGCAGTTCTTC
abundance: -
d_gene: -
j_gene: TRBJ2-1
v_gene: TRBV11-2

CDR3aa: CASSLGTGSYEQYF
CDR3nt: TGTGCCAGCAGCTTAGGGACAGGGAGCTACGAGCAGTACTTC
abundance: few
d_gene: TRBD1
j_gene: TRBJ2-7
v_gene: TRBV7-9

CDR3aa: CASSQDLGDQPQHF
CDR3nt: TGTGCCAGCAGCCAAGATTTGGGAGATCAGCCCCAGCATTTT
abundance: -
d_gene: -
j_gene: TRBJ1-5
v_gene: TRBV4-2

CDR3aa: CASSPIGLAGEQYF
CDR3nt: TGTGCCAGCAGCCCCATTGGACTAGCTGGCGAGCAGTACTTC
abundance: once
d_gene: TRBD2
j_gene: TRBJ2-7
v_gene: TRBV5-6

CDR3aa: CASSLASGGSGNTIYF
CDR3nt: TGTGCCAGCAGCTTGGCCTCCGGGGGCTCTGGAAACACCATATATTTT
abundance: -
d_gene: -
j_gene: TRBJ1-3
v_gene: TRBV7-9

CDR3aa: CASSLSGIGNQPQHF
CDR3nt: TGCGCCAGCAGCTTGTCGGGCATCGGCAATCAGCCCCAGCATTTT
abundance: few
d_gene: -
j_gene: TRBJ1-5
v_gene: TRBV5-1

CDR3aa: CASSTGTSPTDTQYF
CDR3nt: TGTGCCAGCAGTACAGGGACTAGCCCGACAGATACGCAGTATTTT
abundance: -
d_gene: TRBD2
j_gene: TRBJ2-3
v_gene: TRBV6-5